This T cell receptor beta chain was identified in a study of shared clonotypes between healthy human individuals. CD45RO-negative, CCR7-positively selected cells formed the naive CD8 fraction, excluding terminally differentiated effector memory CD45RA+ cells. Trimming removed 3 bases from V and 1 base from J; junction bases left unmatched: 2. The CDR3 sequence is 15 residues long. Germline loops: CDR1 SEHNR, CDR2 FQNEAQ (reference sequence). Clones were read by immunoSEQ multiplex PCR, and TCRdb kept only the in-frame ones, dropping some. The repertoire holds more than 2 million clones, with just under 95% as singletons.

This sequence was found in a man younger than 30 in good health. The sample taken for sequencing was naive CD8+ T cells sorted from blood. This chain joins TRBV7-9 and TRBJ1-2; 10 bases agree with TRBD1. The CDR3 protein is CASSFGTGDNYGYTF. Written as DNA, the CDR3 is TGTGCCAGCAGCTTCGGGACAGGGGATAACTATGGCTACACCTTC.